This T cell receptor beta chain was found in a study of PD-L1 blockade in urothelial cancer (dated by TCRdb to about 2017). Background on the whole study: Therapy was started at some point between 2014 and 2016 for all patients, and atezolizumab 1,200 mg was administered intravenously every 3 weeks. About 85% of the roughly 30 patients were males with bladder-origin urothelial cancer, and about 65% of the roughly 30 reported a prior smoking history. An ECOG performance status of 0 or 1 was recorded for the patients, and 0 to 3 prior chemotherapy regimens had been received by the patients. Blood samples were analyzed at 3 weeks after treatment start (second dose) and at 6 weeks after treatment start. A median of about 150,000 T cells and 80,000 to 100,000 unique TCRs was obtained from blood samples, and a median clonality of 0.080 was observed. An exploratory multi-omic analysis was conducted of the somatic, immune and clinical correlates of response to PD-L1 blockade with atezolizumab in urothelial cancer. Pretreatment tumor samples, along with matched peripheral blood collected serially before and after atezolizumab treatment, underwent TCR sequencing. Durable clinical benefit was defined as progression-free survival longer than 6 months, and TCR features were also tested against progression-free and overall survival. In the same patients, whole exome sequencing and RNA sequencing of pretreatment tumors were performed in addition to TCR sequencing. Roughly 10 patients reached durable clinical benefit, while roughly 22 patients did not. Pretreatment blood TCR-seq was available for about 28 patients, at least one posttreatment blood collection was obtained for approximately 25 patients, and tumor TCR-seq was available for approximately 25 patients.

Of note for this clone: No antigen is known for it. No much larger clone exists at a distance of one base, and base qualities are not known.

In the paper's terms, the time point label means: pretreatment peripheral blood. The cohort comprised 25 to 30 patients with locally advanced or metastatic urothelial carcinoma treated at Memorial Sloan Kettering on a trial protocol. Peripheral blood mononuclear cells were collected from each patient pretreatment and during treatment, giving between 1 and 8 total time points per patient. The Qiagen DNeasy Blood extraction kit was used to purify genomic DNA from total PBMCs and from tumor samples. PBMCs were collected pretreatment and during treatment and were isolated and stored as previously described. Synthetic TCR analog templates were spiked into each PCR so that absolute template abundance could be estimated from read counts. The immunoSEQ assay used bias-controlled V and J gene primers to amplify TCRbeta CDR3 regions from genomic DNA. Rearranged TCRbeta segments were sequenced at approximately 20X coverage. The published analysis was carried out like this. Clustering was used to correct sequencing errors, and CDR3s were annotated against IMGT so that V, D and J genes could be assigned. Only productive TCRbeta rearrangements were used in downstream analyses, excluding out-of-frame or stop-codon sequences. Clonality was computed as one minus Shannon entropy normalized by the log of the number of unique productive sequences. Fisher's exact test with Benjamini-Hochberg correction, at a threshold of adjusted p below 0.01, was used to find clones that differed between time points or between blood and tumor. This is the immuneACCESS table as TCRdb keeps it, with only in-frame sequences that have V and J called. A part of the clones is gone; compared with another copy, unresolved V genes explain less than half, and the rest is unexplained. D and trimming were read from the DNA, whereas the V and J calls and clone size are those reported in that table. Across this sample there are some 100,000 clones, with approximately 88% seen only once. Over 0.95% of the sample rests with the top ten.

CDR1 is given as ENHRY and CDR2 as SYGVKD, both from the germline V gene. V loses 10 bases at its end and J loses 7 bases; junction bases beyond the gene matches: 3. The CDR3 sequence holds 11 residues, the cysteine and phenylalanine included. Left in the record is the CDR3 DNA by itself, 33 bases read in frame from the first base. Summary of the overall study and its limitations: Among patients with durable benefit, tumor-associated TCR clones showed greater expansion in peripheral blood 3 weeks after treatment started (n ≈ 20, p = 0.022). Improved progression-free and overall survival was associated with having pretreatment peripheral blood TCR clonality below the median. Because the sample size was small (n of about 30) and many exploratory analyses were performed, the results are intended to be hypothesis-generating.

The clonotype comes from a woman of 80 years or more with urothelial cancer. This specimen was PBMCs, taken around atezolizumab (anti-PD-L1) treatment. The rearrangement joined TRBV10-3 to TRBJ2-4, with TRBD1 matching 8 junction bases. The DNA is TGTGCCACCCAGGGGGCTAACATTCAGTACTTC. The translation is CATQGANIQYF.